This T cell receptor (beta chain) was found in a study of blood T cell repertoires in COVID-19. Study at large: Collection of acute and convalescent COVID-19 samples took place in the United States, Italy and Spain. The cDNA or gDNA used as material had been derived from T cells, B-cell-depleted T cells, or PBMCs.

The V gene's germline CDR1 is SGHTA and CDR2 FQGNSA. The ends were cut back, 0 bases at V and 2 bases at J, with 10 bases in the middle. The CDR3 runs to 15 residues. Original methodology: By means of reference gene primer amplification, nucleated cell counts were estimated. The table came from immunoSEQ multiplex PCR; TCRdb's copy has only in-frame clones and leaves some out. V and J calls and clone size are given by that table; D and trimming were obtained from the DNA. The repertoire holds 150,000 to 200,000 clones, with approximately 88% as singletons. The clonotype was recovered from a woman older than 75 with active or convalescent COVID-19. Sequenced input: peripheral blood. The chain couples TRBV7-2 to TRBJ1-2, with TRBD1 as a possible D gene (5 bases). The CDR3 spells CASSLARGTNYGYTF. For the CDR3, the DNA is TGTGCCAGCAGCTTAGCGCGGGGCACAAACTATGGCTACACCTTC.